This T cell receptor (beta chain) is from a study of T-cell memory formation after mild COVID-19. The CDR3 is made up of 12 amino acids. CDR1 and CDR2 from the germline V gene are MNHEY and SVGEGT. V lost 8 bases to trimming and J lost 2 bases, with 7 bases between them. Of note for this clonotype: Its antigen is unknown.

TCRdb redid the calling of the 5' RACE reads with MiXCR, one entry per CDR3 protein. The table has about 300,000 distinct CDR3 sequences, just under 20% seen once. Notes on the study in general: Day 15 to 85 contractors were CD4/CD8 balanced; later expanders leaned CD4+.

The V call is TRBV6-2 or TRBV6-3, the J call TRBJ2-1; D remains unclear. This clonotype was sampled from a man between 18 and 35 years old who had mild COVID-19 (a few samples of this study predate the infection). Cell type and time point are not known. The source material was PBMCs or a T cell subset sorted from them (not recorded which). The CDR3, as DNA: TGTGCCAGCGGTTCCACCTACAATGAGCAGTTCTTC. It encodes CASGSTYNEQFF.